This TCR beta chain was obtained from a study of monozygotic twins with inflammatory bowel disease. The CDR3 covers 14 residues. TCRdb reprocessed the 5' RACE reads and keeps a single row for each CDR3 protein, giving no DNA. Recorded here are approximately 380,000 distinct CDR3 sequences; the top ten clones represent just over 2.5%. The authors isolated total RNA from whole blood without sorting T cells. The TCR sequence derives from a human donor with ulcerative colitis or Crohn's disease, or a healthy co-twin of an affected twin (not recorded which). The chain carries TRBV12-3 or TRBV12-4 and TRBJ2-7; TCRdb's assignment of TRBD1 cannot be checked, as there is no DNA. The sequencing sample was made of blood. The CDR3 spells CASSLEARVYEQYF.